Reported below is one T cell receptor (beta chain). Its specificity is not known. The data are from a study of cytomegalovirus exposure and HLA in healthy donors. General study points: In vitro data verified a few CMV-associated chains as specific for CMV antigens. Later work found most CMV-associated TCR beta chains apparently HLA-restricted.

The PCR employed 60 Vbeta primers together with 13 Jbeta primers. Method: immunoSEQ multiplex PCR; TCRdb's copy keeps in-frame clones and lacks some. The table shows tens of thousands of clones, with roughly 67% occurring only once. The germline V gene encodes CDR1 SGHDT and CDR2 YYEEEE. Trimming left V 0 bases short and J 8 bases short, with 14 bases between. This CDR3 has 14 amino acids. Sequenced input: PBMCs. The chain links TRBV5-6 to TRBJ1-2; unclear D gene. The sequence derives from a middle-aged man in good health and CMV-seropositive. The DNA for the CDR3 is TGTGCCAGCAGCTTGGGCGGCCCTTTGGCCGGCTACACCTTC. This encodes CASSLGGPLAGYTF. Full variable domain (remainder filled in from reference TRBV5-6 and TRBJ1-2): DAGVTQSPTHLIKTRGQQVTLRCSPKSGHDTVSWYQQALGQGPQFIFQYYEEEERQRGNFPDRFSGHQFPNYSSELNVNALLLGDSALYLCASSLGGPLAGYTFGSGTRLTVV.